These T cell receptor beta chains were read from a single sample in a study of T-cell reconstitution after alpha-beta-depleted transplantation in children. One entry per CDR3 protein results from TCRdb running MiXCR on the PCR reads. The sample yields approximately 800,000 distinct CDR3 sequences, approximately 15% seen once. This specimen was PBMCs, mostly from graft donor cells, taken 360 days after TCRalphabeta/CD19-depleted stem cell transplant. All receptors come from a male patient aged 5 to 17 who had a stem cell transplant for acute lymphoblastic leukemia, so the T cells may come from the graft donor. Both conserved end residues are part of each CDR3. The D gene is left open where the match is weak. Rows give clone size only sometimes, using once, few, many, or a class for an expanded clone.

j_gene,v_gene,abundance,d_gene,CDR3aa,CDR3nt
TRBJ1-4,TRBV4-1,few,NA,CASSQVLRPNEKLFF,TGCGCCAGCAGCCAAGTATTGAGGCCGAATGAAAAACTGTTTTTT
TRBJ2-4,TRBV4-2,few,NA,CASSQDEGLAKNIQYF,TGTGCCAGCAGCCAAGATGAGGGTCTAGCCAAAAACATTCAGTACTTC
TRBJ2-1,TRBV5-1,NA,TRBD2,CASRRVAGEYNEQFF,TGCGCCAGCCGGCGTGTAGCGGGGGAGTACAATGAGCAGTTCTTC
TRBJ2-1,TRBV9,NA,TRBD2,CASSGSGWEGDEQFF,TGTGCCAGCAGCGGTAGCGGGTGGGAAGGCGATGAGCAGTTCTTC
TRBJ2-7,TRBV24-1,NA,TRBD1,CATSDPPDRGYEQYF,TGTGCCACCAGTGACCCCCCGGACAGGGGCTACGAGCAGTACTTC
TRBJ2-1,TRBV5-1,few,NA,CASSSLLGSYNEQFF,TGCGCCAGCAGCTCCTTACTGGGGTCCTACAATGAGCAGTTCTTC
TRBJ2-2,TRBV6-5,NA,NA,CASSYSDTATGELFF,TGTGCCAGCAGTTACTCGGACACCGCGACGGGGGAGCTGTTTTTT
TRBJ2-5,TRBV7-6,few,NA,CASSLVPVLTYQETQYF,TGTGCCAGCAGCTTAGTACCGGTATTAACTTACCAAGAGACCCAGTACTTC
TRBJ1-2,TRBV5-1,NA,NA,CASSFTAGGYGYTF,TGCGCCAGCAGCTTTACGGCGGGTGGATATGGCTACACCTTC
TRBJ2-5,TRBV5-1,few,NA,CASSLDGAETQYF,TGCGCCAGCAGCTTGGACGGGGCGGAGACCCAGTACTTC
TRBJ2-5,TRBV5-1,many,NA,CASSLIAGLETQYF,TGCGCCAGCAGCTTGATAGCAGGACTAGAGACCCAGTACTTC
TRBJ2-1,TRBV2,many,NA,CASSEEQGPYNEQFF,TGTGCCAGCAGTGAGGAACAGGGACCCTACAATGAGCAGTTCTTC
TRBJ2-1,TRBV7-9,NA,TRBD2,CASSLMREMHEQFF,TGTGCCAGCAGCTTAATGCGGGAGATGCATGAGCAGTTCTTC
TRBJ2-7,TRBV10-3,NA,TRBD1,CAISEAPGQGTHEQYF,TGTGCCATCAGCGAAGCCCCGGGACAGGGGACCCACGAGCAGTACTTC
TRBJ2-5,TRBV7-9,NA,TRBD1,CASSLKGGDRETQYF,TGTGCCAGCAGCTTAAAAGGGGGCGATCGGGAGACCCAGTACTTC
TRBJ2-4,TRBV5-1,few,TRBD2,CASSYGTSGAKNIQYF,TGCGCCAGCAGCTACGGGACTAGCGGAGCCAAAAACATTCAGTACTTC
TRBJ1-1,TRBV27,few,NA,CASSTQRTTEAFF,TGTGCCAGCAGTACACAGAGGACCACTGAAGCTTTCTTT
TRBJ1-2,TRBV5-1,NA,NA,CASSGTGPQSGKDGYTF,TGCGCCAGCAGCGGAACGGGGCCTCAGTCTGGAAAAGATGGCTACACCTTC
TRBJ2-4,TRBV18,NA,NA,CASSPRPMLAKNIQYF,TGTGCCAGCTCACCACGGCCTATGTTAGCCAAAAACATTCAGTACTTC
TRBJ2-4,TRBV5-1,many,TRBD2,CASSLTGLAGRNIQYF,TGCGCCAGCAGCTTGACCGGTCTAGCGGGGCGGAACATTCAGTACTTC
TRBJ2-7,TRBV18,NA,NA,CASSPALGLKGEQYF,TGTGCCAGCTCACCAGCCCTGGGCCTCAAGGGCGAGCAGTACTTC
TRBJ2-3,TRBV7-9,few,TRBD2,CASSLGLAGVRDTQYF,TGTGCCAGCAGCTTGGGACTAGCGGGAGTGAGAGATACGCAGTATTTT
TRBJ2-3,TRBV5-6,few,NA,CASSSEWDTQYF,TGTGCCAGCAGCTCCGAGTGGGATACGCAGTATTTT
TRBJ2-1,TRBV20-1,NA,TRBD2,CSGNSGRAGNEQFF,TGCAGTGGGAATAGCGGGAGGGCGGGTAATGAGCAGTTCTTC
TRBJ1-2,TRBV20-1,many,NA,CSARGRQTNYGYTF,TGCAGTGCTAGGGGCCGACAGACAAACTATGGCTACACCTTC
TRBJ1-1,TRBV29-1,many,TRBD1,CSARTGGTEAFF,TGCAGCGCTAGGACAGGGGGCACTGAAGCTTTCTTT
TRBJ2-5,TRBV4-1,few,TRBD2,CASSQEWRAGGEETQYF,TGCGCCAGCAGCCAAGAATGGAGAGCCGGGGGGGAAGAGACCCAGTACTTC
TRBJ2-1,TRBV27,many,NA,CASSLRTQSSYNEQFF,TGTGCCAGCAGTCTACGGACACAGAGCTCCTACAATGAGCAGTTCTTC
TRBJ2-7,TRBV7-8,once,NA,CASSTNRLGYEQYF,TGTGCCAGCAGCACAAACCGACTCGGCTACGAGCAGTACTTC
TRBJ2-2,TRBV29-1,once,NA,CSVEGGTPDGELFF,TGCAGCGTTGAAGGCGGGACCCCTGACGGGGAGCTGTTTTTT
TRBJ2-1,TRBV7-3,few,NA,CASSLYTTGNEQFF,TGTGCCAGCAGCCTCTACACAACAGGGAATGAGCAGTTCTTC
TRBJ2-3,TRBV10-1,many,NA,CASSERIWSTDTQYF,TGCGCCAGCAGTGAGAGAATATGGTCCACAGATACGCAGTATTTT
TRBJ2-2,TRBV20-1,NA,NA,CSARAPGWGRGNTGELFF,TGCAGTGCTAGAGCTCCCGGCTGGGGCAGGGGGAACACCGGGGAGCTGTTTTTT
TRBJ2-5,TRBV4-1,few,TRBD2,CASSQESGGRETQYF,TGCGCCAGCAGCCAAGAGTCTGGCGGGAGGGAGACCCAGTACTTC
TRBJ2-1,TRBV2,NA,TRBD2,CASSGTSSNEQFF,TGTGCCAGCAGTGGGACTAGCTCCAATGAGCAGTTCTTC
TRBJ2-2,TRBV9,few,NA,CASSVRDTTNTGELFF,TGTGCCAGCAGCGTAAGGGACACTACGAACACCGGGGAGCTGTTTTTT
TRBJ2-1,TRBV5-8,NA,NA,CASSFDRGQFF,TGTGCCAGCAGCTTTGATAGGGGGCAGTTCTTC
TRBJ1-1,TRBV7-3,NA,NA,CASSLSETGSNTEAFF,TGTGCCAGCAGCTTATCCGAGACAGGATCAAACACTGAAGCTTTCTTT
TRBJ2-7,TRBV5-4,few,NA,CASSTDTLPYEQYF,TGTGCCAGCAGCACGGACACCCTACCCTACGAGCAGTACTTC
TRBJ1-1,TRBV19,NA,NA,CASSNRGRRLWNTEAFF,TGTGCCAGTAGTAACAGAGGGCGGCGGCTCTGGAACACTGAAGCTTTCTTT
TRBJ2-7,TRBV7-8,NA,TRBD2,CASSLAGLAGSTSYEQYF,TGTGCCAGCAGCTTAGCGGGACTAGCGGGGTCGACCTCCTACGAGCAGTACTTC
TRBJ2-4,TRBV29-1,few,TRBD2,CSVGQRGKNIQYF,TGCAGCGTGGGCCAGCGGGGGAAAAACATTCAGTACTTC
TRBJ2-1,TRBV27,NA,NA,CASSFRPPSYNEQFF,TGTGCCAGCAGTTTCCGTCCCCCCAGCTACAATGAGCAGTTCTTC
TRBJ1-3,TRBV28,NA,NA,CASSLLAGINTIYF,TGTGCCAGCAGTTTATTGGCAGGGATAAACACCATATATTTT
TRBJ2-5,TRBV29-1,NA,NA,CSVEDGGRETQYF,TGCAGCGTTGAAGATGGGGGACGGGAGACCCAGTACTTC
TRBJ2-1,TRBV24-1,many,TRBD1,CATSDPGTGDNEQFF,TGTGCCACCAGTGATCCTGGGACAGGGGACAATGAGCAGTTCTTC
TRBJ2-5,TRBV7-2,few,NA,CASFRVAGAQETQYF,TGTGCCAGCTTCCGCGTCGCAGGGGCCCAAGAGACCCAGTACTTC
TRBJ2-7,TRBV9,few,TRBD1,CASSVGSRQGEQYF,TGTGCCAGCAGCGTAGGGAGCCGACAGGGCGAGCAGTACTTC
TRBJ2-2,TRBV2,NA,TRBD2,CASLGLARNTGELFF,TGTGCCAGCCTAGGACTAGCCCGAAACACCGGGGAGCTGTTTTTT
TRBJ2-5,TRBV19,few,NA,CASTGHTKETQYF,TGTGCCAGCACCGGCCACACCAAAGAGACCCAGTACTTC
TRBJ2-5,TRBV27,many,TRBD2,CASRALAGLRGETQYF,TGTGCCAGCAGGGCGTTAGCGGGATTGAGGGGAGAGACCCAGTACTTC
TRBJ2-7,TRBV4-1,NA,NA,CASSQVRRGGSYEQYF,TGCGCCAGCAGCCAAGTGCGCAGGGGGGGCTCCTACGAGCAGTACTTC